The clone carrying this TCR beta chain was counted at least ten times. The time point here: persistent/refractory GD, antithyroid drugs over 5 years with positive TRAb. From RNA extracted from PBMCs, the TCR library was made. The sample is drawn from a study of regulatory T cells in long-lasting Graves disease. Study background: Patients with persistent Graves' disease had over 5 years of antithyroid drugs and persistent TSH receptor antibodies.

With iRepertoire HTBI primers and Arm-PCR of CDR3 regions, TCR beta libraries were built. Each CDR3 protein is one row after TCRdb ran MiXCR on the multiplex PCR reads. The sample holds fewer than 450,000 distinct CDR3 sequences, less than 25% seen once. The CDR3 runs 14 residues. Germline CDR1 reads SNHLY; CDR2 reads FYNNEI. The V and J ends lost 3 bases and 3 bases respectively, with 8 bases between them. The origin of this receptor is a female donor with Graves disease. The input for sequencing was peripheral blood mononuclear cells (PBMCs), taken when the disease was refractory, from a patient treated with antithyroid drugs. This chain links TRBV2 with TRBJ2-2; the D is unclear. The CDR3 loop reads CASSEGEHTGELFF. DNA of the CDR3: TGTGCCAGCAGTGAGGGCGAGCACACCGGGGAGCTGTTTTTT.